Listed below are T cell receptor beta chains from one sample, sequenced in a study of beta chain features in type 1 diabetes. Assay used: immunoSEQ multiplex PCR; TCRdb lists only in-frame clones, some missing. The data show more than 100,000 clones, roughly 15% seen once. The material sequenced was central memory CD4+ T cells from blood. These receptors were collected from a man aged 25-40 years with type 1 diabetes. The CDR3 runs from the conserved cysteine through the conserved F or W. Fields, in order: J gene, V gene, D gene, clone size, CDR3 length, CDR3 protein, CDR3 DNA. A D gene is named only where the DNA matches it firmly. Not every row has a clone size; where given, it reads once, few, many or a size class.

>TRBJ2-1|TRBV28|TRBD1|few|15
CASSLTGGGQNEQFF
TGTGCCAGCAGTTTGACAGGGGGTGGACAGAATGAGCAGTTCTTC
>TRBJ1-4|TRBV4-1|-|few|12
CASSQAGEKLFF
TGCGCCAGCAGCCAAGCGGGGGAAAAACTGTTTTTT
>TRBJ2-3|TRBV4-1|-|few|15
CASSPTGTLTDTQYF
TGCGCCAGCAGCCCCACTGGGACCCTCACAGATACGCAGTATTTT
>TRBJ1-5|TRBV18|-|few|15
CASSAETGLRQPQHF
TGTGCCAGCTCAGCCGAAACAGGGTTGAGGCAGCCCCAGCATTTT
>TRBJ1-6|TRBV9|TRBD1|-|13
CASSGTGHSPLHF
TGTGCCAGCAGCGGGACAGGGCACTCACCCCTCCACTTT
>TRBJ2-7|TRBV25-1|-|-|14
CASSNPGSSYEQYF
TGTGCCAGCAGTAACCCCGGGTCCTCCTACGAGCAGTACTTC
>TRBJ2-4|TRBV7-9|TRBD2|-|16
CASSLTSGGPKNIQYF
TGTGCCAGCAGCTTGACTAGCGGGGGGCCGAAAAACATTCAGTACTTC
>TRBJ1-2|TRBV11-2|TRBD1|-|15
CASSPGDRGREGYTF
TGTGCCAGCAGCCCAGGGGACAGGGGTAGAGAAGGCTACACCTTC
>TRBJ1-2|TRBV6-1|-|few|15
CASSELAYTNYGYTF
TGTGCCAGCAGTGAATTGGCATATACCAACTATGGCTACACCTTC
>TRBJ2-1|TRBV7-2|TRBD1|many|12
CASHGRGSEQFF
TGTGCCAGCCACGGCAGGGGGAGTGAGCAGTTCTTC
>TRBJ2-5|TRBV2|-|few|15
CASSEGRGRQETQYF
TGTGCCAGCAGTGAAGGGAGGGGACGGCAAGAGACCCAGTACTTC
>TRBJ2-3|TRBV7-2|-|-|18
CASSLWAQGGALTDTQYF
TGTGCCAGCAGCTTGTGGGCCCAGGGGGGCGCGTTGACAGATACGCAGTATTTT
>TRBJ2-6|TRBV29-1|-|-|13
CSVLGVGANVLTF
TGCAGCGTTTTAGGGGTTGGGGCCAACGTCCTGACTTTC
>TRBJ2-1|TRBV18|-|-|15
CASSPERVVGNEQFF
TGTGCCAGCTCACCAGAGCGGGTCGTCGGGAATGAGCAGTTCTTC
>TRBJ1-5|TRBV29-1|-|many|10
CSVGPEPQHF
TGCAGCGTCGGCCCCGAGCCCCAGCATTTT